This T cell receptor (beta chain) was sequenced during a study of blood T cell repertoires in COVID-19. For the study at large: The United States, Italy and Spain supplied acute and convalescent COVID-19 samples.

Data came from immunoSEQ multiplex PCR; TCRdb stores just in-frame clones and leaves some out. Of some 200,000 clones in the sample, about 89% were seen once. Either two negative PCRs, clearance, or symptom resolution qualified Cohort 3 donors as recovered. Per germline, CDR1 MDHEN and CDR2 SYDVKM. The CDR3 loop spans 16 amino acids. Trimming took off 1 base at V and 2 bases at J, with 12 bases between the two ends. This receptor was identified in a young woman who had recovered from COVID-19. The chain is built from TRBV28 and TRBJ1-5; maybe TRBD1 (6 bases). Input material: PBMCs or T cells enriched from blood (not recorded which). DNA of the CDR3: TGTGCCAGCAGTTTATCGCGGGGGCTTGGCAATCAGCCCCAGCATTTT. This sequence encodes CASSLSRGLGNQPQHF.